A selection of T cell receptor beta chains follows, all from one sample in a study of cytomegalovirus exposure and HLA in healthy donors. Measured with immunoSEQ multiplex PCR; TCRdb has only the in-frame clones, and not every one. The table records about 130,000 clones, 8.9% of them present only once. What was sequenced was PBMCs. The receptors were gathered from a woman aged 40 to 50 in good health and CMV-seropositive. The CDR3 runs from the conserved cysteine through the conserved F or W. A D gene is named only where the DNA matches it firmly. Some rows have no size entry. The others give once, few or many, or a class for an expanded clone.

clone size | J gene | V gene | D gene | CDR3 DNA | CDR3 protein
NA | TRBJ2-2 | TRBV14 | TRBD1 | TGTGCCAGCAGCCCCCGGCCGACAGGGGTTCGGAGGGAGCTGTTTTTT | CASSPRPTGVRRELFF
few | TRBJ2-3 | TRBV7-9 | NA | TGTGCCAGCAGCCCAGGAAGACCTAGCACAGATACGCAGTATTTT | CASSPGRPSTDTQYF
few | TRBJ2-7 | TRBV11-2 | NA | TGTGCCAGCAGCTTAGTGAATTCAGGTTACGAGCAGTACTTC | CASSLVNSGYEQYF
NA | TRBJ2-7 | TRBV19 | TRBD1 | TGTGCCTCAAGGACAGGGGGGTTCCCCTACGAGCAGTACTTC | CASRTGGFPYEQYF
NA | TRBJ2-1 | TRBV5-6 | NA | TGTGCCAGCAGCTTGGATCGGGTAAATGAGCAGTTCTTC | CASSLDRVNEQFF
NA | TRBJ2-5 | TRBV7-8 | NA | TGTGCCAGCAGCCCGCTGAAGGGGCAGGGTGGAAGGGAGACCCAGTACTTC | CASSPLKGQGGRETQYF
few | TRBJ1-2 | TRBV10-3 | TRBD1 | TGTGCCATCAGGGGGGACAGCAGAAACTATGGCTACACCTTC | CAIRGDSRNYGYTF
NA | TRBJ2-2 | TRBV18 | TRBD1 | TGTGCCAGCTCACCTGGGACAGGATATACCGGGGAGCTGTTTTTT | CASSPGTGYTGELFF
NA | TRBJ2-3 | TRBV27 | TRBD2 | TGTGCCAGCAGTTGGACTAGCGGGAGCACAGATACGCAGTATTTT | CASSWTSGSTDTQYF
few | TRBJ2-2 | TRBV19 | NA | TGTGCCAGTAATGGTGGGGCGTCCGGGGAGCTGTTTTTT | CASNGGASGELFF
NA | TRBJ2-2 | TRBV10-1 | TRBD1 | TGCGCCAGCAGCGGGACAGGGACCACCGGGGAGCTGTTTTTT | CASSGTGTTGELFF
few | TRBJ2-7 | TRBV29-1 | NA | TGCAGCGTTGAAGATCCGGCGGCCCTCGAGCAGTACTTC | CSVEDPAALEQYF
NA | TRBJ2-7 | TRBV5-4 | NA | TGTGCCAGCAGTGCGGACGGAGGATCCTACGAGCAGTACTTC | CASSADGGSYEQYF
few | TRBJ1-2 | TRBV21-1 | NA | TGTGCCAGCAGTTCCAGGGTGCAGGGAGGCTATAACTATGGCTACACCTTC | CASSSRVQGGYNYGYTF
NA | TRBJ2-7 | TRBV6-1 | NA | TGTGCCAGCAGTGAAGCGCTTCACAGGGCCGACGAGCAGTACTTC | CASSEALHRADEQYF
few | TRBJ2-5 | TRBV7-8 | TRBD2 | TGTGCCAGCCGTTTAGTAGTCGGGGGGCAAGAGACCCAGTACTTC | CASRLVVGGQETQYF
NA | TRBJ1-1 | TRBV5-1 | NA | TGCGCCAGCAGCTTTTCGTTGGCACCCCTTGAAGCTTTCTTT | CASSFSLAPLEAFF
NA | TRBJ1-2 | TRBV5-1 | TRBD1 | TGCGCCAGCAGCCCGGACAGGACTGGCTACACCTTC | CASSPDRTGYTF
NA | TRBJ2-2 | TRBV5-4 | TRBD1 | TGTGCCAGCAGCCCGGGACAGGGAGACACCGGGGAGCTGTTTTTT | CASSPGQGDTGELFF
few | TRBJ2-7 | TRBV6-1 | NA | TGTGCCAGCAGTGAAAGGGAGAGGAACTCCTACGAGCAGTACTTC | CASSERERNSYEQYF
few | TRBJ2-2 | TRBV6-6 | NA | TGTGCCAGCACTAGGGGAGGCACCGGGGAGCTGTTTTTT | CASTRGGTGELFF
few | TRBJ2-3 | TRBV5-4 | NA | TGTGCCAGCAGCTCCCACAATGGAGGGCGGGATACGCAGTATTTT | CASSSHNGGRDTQYF
few | TRBJ1-4 | TRBV19 | NA | TGTGCCAGTAGTATGACTCAGGGTTCAACTAATGAAAAACTGTTTTTT | CASSMTQGSTNEKLFF
few | TRBJ1-4 | TRBV6-5 | NA | TGTGCCAGCCGCCTTCACAGGGATGGCGAAAAACTGTTTTTT | CASRLHRDGEKLFF
NA | TRBJ1-2 | TRBV29-1 | NA | TGCAGCGCTAGGGTTCAGGGTTGGGTCCACTATGGCTACACCTTC | CSARVQGWVHYGYTF
few | TRBJ1-1 | TRBV29-1 | NA | TGCAGCGTTGGGTCCGGCGGCTTAGAGCAAGCTTTCTTT | CSVGSGGLEQAFF
NA | TRBJ1-1 | TRBV18 | NA | TGTGCCAGCTCACCACCGGGAGGGGTAGGTTCCAACACTGAAGCTTTCTTT | CASSPPGGVGSNTEAFF
few | TRBJ2-6 | TRBV5-6 | NA | TGTGCTACTCATAGGGGCTCTGGGGCCAACGTCCTGACTTTC | CATHRGSGANVLTF
NA | TRBJ1-6 | TRBV6-5 | NA | TGTGCCAGCAGCCAGGGAGGGCTGGGTTCACCCCTCCACTTT | CASSQGGLGSPLHF
NA | TRBJ2-5 | TRBV7-8 | TRBD2 | TGTGCCAGCAGCCCGTGGGGGACTAGCGGGGGCAAAGAGACCCAGTACTTC | CASSPWGTSGGKETQYF
NA | TRBJ2-3 | TRBV18 | NA | TGTGCCACCACCCCCACAGAAAACACAGATACGCAGTATTTT | CATTPTENTDTQYF
few | TRBJ1-6 | TRBV4-1 | NA | TGCGCCAGCAGCCAAAACTCGGGACATCCTAATTCACCCCTCCACTTT | CASSQNSGHPNSPLHF
NA | TRBJ1-1 | TRBV7-2 | NA | TGTGCCAGCAGCTTAGACGGAGGGAACACTGAAGCTTTCTTT | CASSLDGGNTEAFF
few | TRBJ1-6 | TRBV2 | TRBD1 | TGTGCCAGCAGTGAAAATACACAGGGGGACCCCCTCCACTTT | CASSENTQGDPLHF
NA | TRBJ2-5 | TRBV6-5 | TRBD1 | TGTGCCAGCAGCAGGGACAGGGAAGAGACCCAGTACTTC | CASSRDREETQYF
NA | TRBJ1-1 | TRBV7-2 | NA | TGTGCCAGCAGCTGGATGGGGGGGACTGAAGCTTTCTTT | CASSWMGGTEAFF
few | TRBJ2-7 | TRBV7-6 | NA | TGTGCCAGCAGCTTAGGGCCCTCCTACGAGCAGTACTTC | CASSLGPSYEQYF
NA | TRBJ2-1 | TRBV5-1 | TRBD1 | TGCGCCAGCAGCTTGGCCGGGACAGGGTCTTCCTACAATGAGCAGTTCTTC | CASSLAGTGSSYNEQFF
NA | TRBJ1-4 | TRBV2 | NA | TGTGCCAGCAGTGAAGTTTGGGTCAGCGGTGAAAAACTGTTTTTT | CASSEVWVSGEKLFF
NA | TRBJ2-7 | TRBV19 | TRBD1 | TGTGCCAGTAGACAAGGGGCAGGGGGCTCCTACGAGCAGTACTTC | CASRQGAGGSYEQYF
NA | TRBJ1-2 | TRBV9 | TRBD1 | TGTGCCAGCAGCGTAGGGACAGGGGGACTGGGTGGCTACACCTTC | CASSVGTGGLGGYTF
NA | TRBJ2-4 | TRBV10-3 | NA | TGTGCCATCAGGCCCTCGGGCGGGCGCCGAGACATTCAGTACTTC | CAIRPSGGRRDIQYF